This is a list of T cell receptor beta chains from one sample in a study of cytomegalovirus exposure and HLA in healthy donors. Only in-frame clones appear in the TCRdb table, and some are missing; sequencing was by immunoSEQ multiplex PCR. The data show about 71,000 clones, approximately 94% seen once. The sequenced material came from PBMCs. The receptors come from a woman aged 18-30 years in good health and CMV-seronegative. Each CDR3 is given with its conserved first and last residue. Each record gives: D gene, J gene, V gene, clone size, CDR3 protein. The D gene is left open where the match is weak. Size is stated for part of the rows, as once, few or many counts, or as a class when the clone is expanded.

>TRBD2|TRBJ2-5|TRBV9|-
CASSVGEGMLQETQYF
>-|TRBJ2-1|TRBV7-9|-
CASSRGGSVYNEQFF
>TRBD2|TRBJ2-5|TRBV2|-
CASSDLGGVETQYF
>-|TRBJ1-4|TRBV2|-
CASSEASATNEKLFF
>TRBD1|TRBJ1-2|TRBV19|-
CASSMGQGGGYTF
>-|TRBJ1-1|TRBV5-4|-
CASSLDRPRGTEAFF
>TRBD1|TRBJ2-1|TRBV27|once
CASSFKGTVYNEQFF
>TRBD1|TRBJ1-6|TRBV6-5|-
CASRSGPSGGSPLHF
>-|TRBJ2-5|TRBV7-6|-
CASSLETPGSETQYF
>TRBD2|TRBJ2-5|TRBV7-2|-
CASSLTSGGLPETQYF
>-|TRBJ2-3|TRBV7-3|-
CASSHRDINTDTQYF
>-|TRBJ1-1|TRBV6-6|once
CASSPAGQNTEAFF
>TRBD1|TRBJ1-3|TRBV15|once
CATSRGGTAGNTIYF
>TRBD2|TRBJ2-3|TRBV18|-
CASRLAGRHTQYF
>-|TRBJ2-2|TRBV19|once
CASSSARNTGELFF
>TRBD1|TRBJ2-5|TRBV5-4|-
CASSLAGTGEETQYF
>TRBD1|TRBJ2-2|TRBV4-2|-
CASSQVSETGITGELFF
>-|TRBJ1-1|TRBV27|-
CASRGQGWRTEAFF
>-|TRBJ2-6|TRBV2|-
CASSASRRSSGANVLTF
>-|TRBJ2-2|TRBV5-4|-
CASRLIEAGRLNTGELFF
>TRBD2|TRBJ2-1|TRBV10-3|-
CATIAGHSYNEQFF
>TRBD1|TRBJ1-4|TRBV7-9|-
CASSQTGFREKLFF
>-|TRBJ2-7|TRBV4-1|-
CASSPGATPHASYEQYF
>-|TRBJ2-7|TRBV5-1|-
CASSAGTVVHEQYF
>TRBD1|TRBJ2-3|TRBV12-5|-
CASATPDRYTDTQYF
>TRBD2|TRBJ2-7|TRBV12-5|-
CASGLGRTSGSSYEQYF
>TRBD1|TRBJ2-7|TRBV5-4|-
CASRHGQGADEQYF
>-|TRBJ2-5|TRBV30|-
CALGAGVAETQYF
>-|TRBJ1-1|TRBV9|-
CASSVPGNTEAFF
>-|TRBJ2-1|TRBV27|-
CASSLSIQGGNEQFF
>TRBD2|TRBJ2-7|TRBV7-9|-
CASRPRLAGPVEQYF
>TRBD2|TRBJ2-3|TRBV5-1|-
CASSLGWVSRGASSTDTQYF
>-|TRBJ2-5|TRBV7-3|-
CASSFTGARETQYF
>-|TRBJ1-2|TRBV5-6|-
CASSRQVGQLNYGYTF
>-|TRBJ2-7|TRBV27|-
CASSLNYRDEQYF
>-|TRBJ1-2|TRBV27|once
CASRGEGQPNYGYTF
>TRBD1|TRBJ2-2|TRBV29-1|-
CSAYEQGGNTGELFF
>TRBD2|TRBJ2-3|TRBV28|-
CASSLWREATDTQYF